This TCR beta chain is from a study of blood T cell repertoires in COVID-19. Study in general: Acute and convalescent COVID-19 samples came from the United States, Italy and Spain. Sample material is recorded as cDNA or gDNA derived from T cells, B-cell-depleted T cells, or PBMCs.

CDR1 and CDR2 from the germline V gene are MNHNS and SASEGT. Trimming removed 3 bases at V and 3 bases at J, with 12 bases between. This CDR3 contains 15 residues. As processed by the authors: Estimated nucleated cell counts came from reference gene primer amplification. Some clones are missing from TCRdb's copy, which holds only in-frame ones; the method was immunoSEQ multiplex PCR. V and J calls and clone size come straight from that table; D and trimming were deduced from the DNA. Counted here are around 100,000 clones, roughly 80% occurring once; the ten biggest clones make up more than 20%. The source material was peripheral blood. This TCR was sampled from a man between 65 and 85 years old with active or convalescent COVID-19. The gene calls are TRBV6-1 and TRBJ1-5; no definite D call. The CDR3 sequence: CASSDPPAYNQPQHF. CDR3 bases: TGTGCCAGCAGTGACCCCCCCGCCTACAATCAGCCCCAGCATTTT.